This T cell receptor beta chain originates from a study of T cell repertoires in cytomegalovirus infection. About the study: Matching HLA type and CMV infection were both indicated by public TCR beta signatures.

MiXCR, applied by TCRdb to the reads, yields one record per CDR3 protein. Altogether hundreds of thousands of distinct CDR3 sequences are present, 8% to 10% being singletons, with the ten largest covering around 4.1%. CDR3 length: 14 residues. Germline loops: CDR1 MDHEN, CDR2 SYDVKM. V dropped 5 bases and J dropped 3 bases, with 12 bases sitting between them. There are a few counts of this clonotype. Its antigen is still unknown. Whole-study results and caveats: Clonotypes of TCR beta that were HLA-C-restricted and CMV-specific dominated the ex vivo response.

The rearrangement uses TRBV28 and TRBJ2-3; no clear D. The clonotype originates from a human donor in good health (CMV status not recorded). Some clones in this sample may be carry-over from other donors' samples. Source material: PBMCs. CDR3 amino acids: CASSPPSLTDTQYF. DNA of the CDR3: TGTGCCAGCAGTCCTCCCAGCTTGACAGATACGCAGTATTTT.